This TCR beta chain comes out of a study of CD8+ T cells in alopecia areata. Points from the study as a whole: Scalp lesions, especially in alopecia totalis/universalis, had higher clonality than normal scalp.

The sequencing template was cDNA reverse transcribed from extracted RNA. Some clones are missing from TCRdb's copy, which holds only in-frame ones; the method was immunoSEQ multiplex PCR. Of about 120,000 clones in the sample, approximately 38% were seen once. Turning to this clone: No antigen is known for it.

Researchers took lesional scalp punch biopsies and peripheral blood from people who were alopecia areata patients. The germline V and J ends were trimmed by 4 bases and 7 bases, with 13 bases remaining between them. The CDR3 spans 13 residues. The J gene is TRBJ1-1, the V gene TRBV23-1, with unresolved D. TRBV23-1 is classed as an ORF, of uncertain function. This TCR was sampled from a human donor with alopecia areata. Input material: CD4+ T cells sorted from blood. The DNA of the CDR3 is TGCGCCAGCAGTCCCTGGGTACGGGGTGAAGCTTTCTTT. Its translation is CASSPWVRGEAFF.